This T cell receptor (beta chain) emerged from a study of blood T cell repertoires in COVID-19. Study-wide background: COVID-19 samples, acute and convalescent, were from the United States, Italy and Spain. T cells, B-cell-depleted T cells, or PBMCs provided the cDNA or gDNA that served as material.

The CDR3 length is 15 residues. V was shortened by 7 bases and J by 7 bases, with 17 bases between the two germline ends. Germline V gene data show CDR1 as MDHEN and CDR2 as SYDVKM. In the authors' methods: How many nucleated cells were present was estimated from reference gene primer amplification. The protocol was immunoSEQ multiplex PCR, while the TCRdb copy is restricted to in-frame clones and leaves out a portion. V and J calls and clone size are copied from that table; D and trimming were computed from the DNA. The table includes about 110,000 clones, approximately 88% detected once. The sequence derives from a human donor in a cohort sampled during active COVID-19. The specimen was peripheral blood. This rearrangement joins TRBV28 to TRBJ1-6; TRBD1 is a possible D gene (5 bases). CDR3 sequence (DNA): TGTGCCAGCATACCTAGCGTTGGGGGAAATTCACCCCTCCACTTT. Translation: CASIPSVGGNSPLHF.